This TCR beta chain comes out of a study of identical twins (dated by TCRdb to 2016 to 2017). Background for the entire study: The study deep-sequenced TCR alpha and beta repertoires from monozygotic twins, unrelated adults of various ages and cord blood to test whether fetal clonotypes persist. Replicate twin experiments were performed at different times using different library preparation protocols to rule out contamination.

General findings and caveats noted by the study authors: Fewer insertions were carried by abundant cord blood beta clonotypes; a weaker similar trend was observed in young adult naive repertoires, while no such trend was observed in memory repertoires. Excess twin sharing in beta out-of-frame sequences was weaker because fewer shared sequences lowered the signal-to-noise ratio. Out-of-frame TCR alpha sequences shared between twins showed an excess of low generation-probability sequences compared with coincidental sharing between unrelated individuals. In monozygotic twins, recombination models systematically underestimated out-of-frame TCR alpha sharing, but the models matched the sharing seen between unrelated individuals. Invariant T cells such as MAIT and iNKT could partly confound zero-insertion analyses, although diverse VJ usage argued against such confounding for most clonotypes. Because the same donors could not be followed over many years, the conclusions relied on cross-sectional statistical analysis.

Every donor was a healthy Caucasian. The twin cohort consisted of three pairs of female monozygotic twins, all aged about 18 to 30 years. Using Miltenyi CD45RO+ enrichment and human naive T-cell isolation kits, memory (CD45RO+) and naive T cells were isolated from PBMC. The germline V gene (reference sequence) provides CDR1 LNHNV and CDR2 YYDKDF. The junction shows trimming of 1 base on V and 6 bases on J, plus 17 bases between the germline ends. The CDR3 numbers 16 residues from cysteine through phenylalanine. The entry retains the CDR3 DNA only, 48 bases that are in frame from base 1. Comments on this clonotype: Its antigen remains unidentified. No clone much larger than this one lies a single base away; base qualities are absent.

The library was produced with 5' RACE. The reads were generated on an Illumina HiSeq 2000. A universal primer binding site was introduced by template switching, and a unique molecular identifier was present in the final cDNA, enabling accurate counting of TCR cDNA molecules. Specific primers in the conserved constant-segment region were used to synthesize first-strand cDNA for TCR alpha and beta chains. To control for contamination, every cDNA library was double barcoded, receiving both a SMART-Mk sample barcode and Illumina barcodes. TruSeq adapter sequences and Illumina sample barcodes were added in two successive PCR steps. The Illumina HiSeq platform was used with custom primers to sequence TCR alpha and beta cDNA libraries. Per the original workflow: MiGEC processed the raw reads to extract unique molecular identifiers, while MiXCR was used to determine the CDR3 positions. Recombination models were inferred per individual with the repgenHMM and IGoR tools using an EM algorithm. Shared clonotype analysis was performed with the tcR package in R, normalizing sharing by the product of cloneset sizes. To study raw recombination free of thymic and clonal selection effects, out-of-frame nonproductive sequences were analyzed. The raw public reads went through TCRdb reprocessing: fastp at Q25, MiXCR clone calling, in-frame beta chains kept. Each CDR3 protein appears once, grouped with its most common genes and DNA. In this record, the V and J calls reflect TCRdb's handling and not the investigators' own analysis. Within this sample are under 300,000 distinct CDR3 sequences, with roughly 13% of them counted one time only. Together, the top ten hold 4% of the sample.

In addition, the sample was reused for a study of yellow fever vaccine responses in identical twins. The other study reports the following: The authors reported that the T cell response to vaccination in identical twins appeared partly convergent and partly personalized. In the study, vaccine-responding T cell clones were precisely tracked in identical twins.

The sequence came from a woman aged 18-29 years in good health. The sequenced sample consisted of memory (CD45RO+) T cells sorted from blood. Read against the paper, the sample's cell subset or site label means: CD45RO+ enriched T cells. Recombination joined TRBV15 with TRBJ2-3; the D element could tentatively be TRBD1 or TRBD2, as 6 bases agree for each. CDR3 sequence: CATSRGEVRGADTQYF. The DNA sequence is given as TGTGCCACCAGCAGAGGGGAGGTGAGGGGGGCGGATACGCAGTATTTT.